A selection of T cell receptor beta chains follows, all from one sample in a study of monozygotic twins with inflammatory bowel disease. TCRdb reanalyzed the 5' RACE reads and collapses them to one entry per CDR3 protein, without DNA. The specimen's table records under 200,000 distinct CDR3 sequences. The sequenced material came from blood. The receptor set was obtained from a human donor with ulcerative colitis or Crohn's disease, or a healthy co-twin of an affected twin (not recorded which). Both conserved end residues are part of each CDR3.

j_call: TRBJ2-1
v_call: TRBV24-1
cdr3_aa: CATSDSNSGRINEQFF

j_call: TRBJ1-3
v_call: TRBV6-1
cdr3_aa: CASSQDHERNTIYF

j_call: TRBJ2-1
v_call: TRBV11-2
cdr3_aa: CASSLAGLAGPYNEQFF

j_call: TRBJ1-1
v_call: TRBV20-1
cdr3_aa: CSASTASPGTEAFF

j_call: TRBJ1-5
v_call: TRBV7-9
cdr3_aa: CASSLGGAHQPQHF

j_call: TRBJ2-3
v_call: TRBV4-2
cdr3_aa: CASSQDGGDTQYF

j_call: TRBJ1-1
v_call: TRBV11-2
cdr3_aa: CASSQGWINTEAFF

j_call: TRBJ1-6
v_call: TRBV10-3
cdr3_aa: CAFSWGWNSPLHF

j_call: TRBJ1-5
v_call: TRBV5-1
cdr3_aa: CASSPGARTNNQPQHF

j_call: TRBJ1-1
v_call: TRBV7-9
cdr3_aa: CASSLVPGVTNTEAFF

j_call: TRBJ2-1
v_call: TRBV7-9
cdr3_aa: CASSLIAGIGLGGEQFF

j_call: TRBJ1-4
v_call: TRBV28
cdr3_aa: CASTFGTGEYEKLFF

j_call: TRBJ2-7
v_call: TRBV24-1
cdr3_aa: CATSDPSGAKAYEQYF

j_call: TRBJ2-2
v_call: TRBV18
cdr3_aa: CASSPLFGTPPGELFF

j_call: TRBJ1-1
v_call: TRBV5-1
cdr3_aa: CASSLLVGSNTEAFF

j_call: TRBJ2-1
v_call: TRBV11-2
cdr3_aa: CASSLDVQRPEDNEQFF

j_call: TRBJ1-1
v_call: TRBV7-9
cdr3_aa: CASSARQGGTEAFF

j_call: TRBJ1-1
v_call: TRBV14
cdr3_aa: CASSQRQGLNTEAFF

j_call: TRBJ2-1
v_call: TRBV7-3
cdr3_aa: CASSPVSGYYNEQFF

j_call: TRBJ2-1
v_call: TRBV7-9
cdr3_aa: CASSSRLATNEQFF

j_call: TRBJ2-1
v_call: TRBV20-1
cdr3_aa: CSARGVGSYNEQFF

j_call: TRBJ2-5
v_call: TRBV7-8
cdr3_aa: CASSLWGIQETQYF

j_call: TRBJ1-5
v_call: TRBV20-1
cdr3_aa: CSPLRGVSQPQHF

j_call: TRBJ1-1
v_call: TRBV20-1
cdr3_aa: CSAPTGGFTEAFF

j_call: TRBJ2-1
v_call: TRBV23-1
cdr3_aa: CASSQRDRAYNEQFF

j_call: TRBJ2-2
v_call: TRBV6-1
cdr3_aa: CASSEQGTGELFF

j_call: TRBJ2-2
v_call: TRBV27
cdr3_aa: CASSLLITGELFF

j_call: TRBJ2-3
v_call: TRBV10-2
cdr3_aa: CASNPSGRLDTQYF

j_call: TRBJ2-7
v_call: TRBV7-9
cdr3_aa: CASSVPGKRDYEQYF

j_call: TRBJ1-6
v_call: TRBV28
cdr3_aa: CASSFEVAYNSPLHF

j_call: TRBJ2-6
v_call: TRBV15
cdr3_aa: CATSSDSTGSGANVLTF

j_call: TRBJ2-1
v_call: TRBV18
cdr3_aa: CASPTGTTNEQFF

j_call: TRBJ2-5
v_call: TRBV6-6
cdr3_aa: CASSKGQLFGPQYF

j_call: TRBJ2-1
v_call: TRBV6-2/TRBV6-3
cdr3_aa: CASRVQWNVQFF

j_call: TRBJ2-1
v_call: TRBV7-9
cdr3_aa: CASSQLAGWDEQFF

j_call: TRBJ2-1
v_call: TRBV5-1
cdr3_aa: CASSPTSGRYNEQFF

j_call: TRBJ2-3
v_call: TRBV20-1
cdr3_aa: CSARDRGSGSTDTQYF

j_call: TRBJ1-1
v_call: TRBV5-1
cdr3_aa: CASSPGRQANTEAFF

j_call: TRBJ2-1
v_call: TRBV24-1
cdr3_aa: CATSDLDRANEQFF

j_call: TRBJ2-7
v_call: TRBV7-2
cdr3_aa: CASSLVRGTYEQYF

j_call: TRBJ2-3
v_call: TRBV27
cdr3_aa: CASRPGQGAYTQYF

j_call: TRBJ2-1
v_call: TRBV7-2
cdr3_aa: CASSLTINNEQFF

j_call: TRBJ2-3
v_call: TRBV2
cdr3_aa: CASKSPSSDTQYF

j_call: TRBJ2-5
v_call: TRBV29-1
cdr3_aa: CSIRDGQETQYF

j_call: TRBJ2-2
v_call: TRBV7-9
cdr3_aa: CASSFMGLAGPTGELFF